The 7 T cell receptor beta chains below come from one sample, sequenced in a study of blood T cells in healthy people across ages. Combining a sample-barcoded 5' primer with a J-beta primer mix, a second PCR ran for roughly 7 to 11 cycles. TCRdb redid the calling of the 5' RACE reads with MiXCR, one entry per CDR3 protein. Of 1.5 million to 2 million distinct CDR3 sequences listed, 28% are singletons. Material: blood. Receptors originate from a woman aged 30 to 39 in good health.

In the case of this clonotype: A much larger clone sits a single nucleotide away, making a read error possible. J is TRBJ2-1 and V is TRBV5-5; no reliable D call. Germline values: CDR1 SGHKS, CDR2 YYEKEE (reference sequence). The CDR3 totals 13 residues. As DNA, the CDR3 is TGTGCCAGCAGCTTGTGGCAGTACAATGAGCAGGTCTTC. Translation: CASSLWQYNEQVF.

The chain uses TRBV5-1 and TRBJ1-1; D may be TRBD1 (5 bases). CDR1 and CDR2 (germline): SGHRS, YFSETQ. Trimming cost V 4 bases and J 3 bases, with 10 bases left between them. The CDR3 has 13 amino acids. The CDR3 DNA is TGCGCCAGCAGCCCAGGGTCCCACACTGAAGCTTTCTTT. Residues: CASSPGSHTEAFF.

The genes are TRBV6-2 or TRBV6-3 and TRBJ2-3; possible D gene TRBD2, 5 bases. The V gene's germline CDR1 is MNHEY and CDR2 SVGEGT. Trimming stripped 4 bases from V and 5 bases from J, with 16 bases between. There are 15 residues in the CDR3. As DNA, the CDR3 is TGTGCCAGCAGTTCCCTTCCCCCCGGAGGAGATACGCAGTATTTT. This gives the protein CASSSLPPGGDTQYF.

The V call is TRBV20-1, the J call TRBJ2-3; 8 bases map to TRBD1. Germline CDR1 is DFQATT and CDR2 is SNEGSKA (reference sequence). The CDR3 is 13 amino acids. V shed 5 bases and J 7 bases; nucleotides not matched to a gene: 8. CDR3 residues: CSAVTGGRNTQYF. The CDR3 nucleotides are TGCAGTGCTGTTACAGGGGGTAGAAATACGCAGTATTTT.

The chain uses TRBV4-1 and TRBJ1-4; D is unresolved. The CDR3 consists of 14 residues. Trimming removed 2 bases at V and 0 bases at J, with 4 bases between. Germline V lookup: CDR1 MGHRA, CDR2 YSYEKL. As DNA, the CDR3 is TGCGCCAGCAGCCAAAGCCCAACTAATGAAAAACTGTTTTTT. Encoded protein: CASSQSPTNEKLFF.

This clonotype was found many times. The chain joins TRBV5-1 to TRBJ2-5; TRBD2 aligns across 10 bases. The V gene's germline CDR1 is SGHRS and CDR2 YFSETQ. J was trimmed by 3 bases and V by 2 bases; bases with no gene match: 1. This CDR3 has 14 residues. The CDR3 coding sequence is TGCGCCAGCAGCTTCGGACTAGCGGAAGAGACCCAGTACTTC. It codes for CASSFGLAEETQYF.

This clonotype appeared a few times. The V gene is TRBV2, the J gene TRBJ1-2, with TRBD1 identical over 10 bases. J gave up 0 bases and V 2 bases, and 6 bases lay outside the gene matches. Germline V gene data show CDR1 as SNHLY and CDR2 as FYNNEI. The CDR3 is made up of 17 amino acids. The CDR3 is CASSERGQGSSNYGYTF. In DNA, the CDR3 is TGTGCCAGCAGTGAAAGGGGACAGGGGTCCTCTAACTATGGCTACACCTTC.